These 31 T cell receptor beta chains originate from one sample sequenced in a study of cytomegalovirus exposure and HLA in healthy donors. The study ran its PCR with 60 Vbeta and 13 Jbeta primers. TCRdb's copy holds only in-frame clones and misses some; the assay was immunoSEQ multiplex PCR. The data show roughly 100,000 clones, with 55% to 75% seen just once and more than 15% held by the top ten. Sequences were obtained from PBMCs. The receptor source for this set is a woman younger than 35 in good health and CMV-seropositive.

This clone was seen once. The V gene is TRBV28, the J gene TRBJ1-2, with TRBD1 as a possible D gene (5 bases). V lost 2 bases and J 8 bases, leaving 12 bases between the germline ends. CDR1 is MDHEN, CDR2 SYDVKM, per germline. The CDR3 runs to 13 residues. DNA for the CDR3: TGTGCCAGCAGTTTACTGGCAGGGTTAGGCTACACCTTC. Translated: CASSLLAGLGYTF.

The rearrangement links TRBV2 to TRBJ2-5; 7 positions agree with TRBD2. V shed 6 bases and J 5 bases; nucleotides not matched to a gene: 6. The CDR3 runs 13 residues. CDR1 and CDR2 (germline): SNHLY, FYNNEI. CDR3 coding DNA: TGTGCCAGCAGCGGGGGGAGGGCGGAGACCCAGTACTTC. Translated: CASSGGRAETQYF.

This rearrangement joins TRBV7-2 to TRBJ1-2, with D maybe TRBD1 (6 bases). CDR1 and CDR2 (germline): SGHTA, FQGNSA. The V end lost 1 base, the J end lost 5 bases, and 14 bases lay between the germline ends. The CDR3 totals 15 residues. CDR3 sequence reads: CASSLEGHGPYGYTF. The CDR3 DNA follows: TGTGCCAGCAGCTTAGAGGGACACGGCCCGTATGGCTACACCTTC.

The J gene is TRBJ1-6, the V gene TRBV30, with a possible D match to TRBD1 (6 bases). Trimming cost V 2 bases and J 6 bases, with 8 bases left between them. The CDR3 runs to 13 residues. In germline, CDR1 is GTSNPN, CDR2 SVGIG (reference sequence). Written as DNA, the CDR3 is TGTGCCTGGAGTCCAGGGGTTAATTCACCCCTCCACTTT. Its protein product is CAWSPGVNSPLHF.

This clone showed up just a few times. The chain links TRBV28 to TRBJ1-2; 11 nucleotides match TRBD1. With V trimmed by 4 bases and J by 4 bases, 5 bases remained unmatched. This CDR3 has 15 amino acids. Germline loops: CDR1 MDHEN, CDR2 SYDVKM. CDR3: CASSYPGQGAYGYTF. The CDR3 bases are TGTGCCAGCAGTTATCCCGGACAGGGGGCCTATGGCTACACCTTC.

This chain links TRBV30 with TRBJ2-2, with TRBD2 matching over 10 bases. With 0 bases clipped from V and 4 bases from J, the junction kept 14 bases outside the gene matches. Germline V lookup: CDR1 GTSNPN, CDR2 SVGIG (reference sequence). CDR3 length: 19 residues. Here the CDR3 reads CAWSVPPVLSGRATGELFF. In DNA, the CDR3 is TGTGCCTGGAGTGTACCCCCTGTGCTGAGCGGGAGGGCCACCGGGGAGCTGTTTTTT.

This chain links TRBV27 with TRBJ2-7; 8 nucleotides match TRBD2. Germline assignment: CDR1 MNHEY and CDR2 SMNVEV (reference sequence). This CDR3 comprises 18 residues. With V trimmed by 2 bases and J by 2 bases, 14 bases remained unmatched. This CDR3 is CASSLRRPGREVPYEQYF. In nucleotides, the CDR3 is TGTGCCAGCAGTTTACGCAGGCCGGGGCGGGAGGTCCCCTACGAGCAGTACTTC.

The chain links TRBV2 to TRBJ2-4; D perhaps matches TRBD1 (5 bases). The CDR3 runs 16 residues. Germline values: CDR1 SNHLY, CDR2 FYNNEI. V was clipped by 2 bases and J by 3 bases, with 14 bases between them. The CDR3 DNA follows: TGTGCCAGCAGTGAAAACCAGGGTACCGGCAAAAACATTCAGTACTTC. The encoded protein is CASSENQGTGKNIQYF.

The rearrangement joins TRBV11-3 to TRBJ2-5, with D tentatively TRBD2 (6 bases). The germline V gene encodes CDR1 SGHNT and CDR2 YENEEA. CDR3 length equals 16 residues. V shed 5 bases and J shed 2 bases, with 18 bases lying between them. The CDR3 loop is CASSPGGTGGQETQYF. CDR3 DNA: TGTGCCAGCAGCCCCGGCGGGACCGGGGGTCAAGAGACCCAGTACTTC.

The rearrangement joins TRBV7-8 to TRBJ2-5; 7 positions match TRBD2. The CDR3 is made up of 17 amino acids. Germline V CDR1 and CDR2: SGHVS, FQNEAQ. Germline trimming cut 3 bases from V and 3 bases from J; bases unmatched to any gene: 13. The CDR3 region has the DNA TGTGCCAGCAGCTTTCAGAGCGGGGTTTTGAACGAAGAGACCCAGTACTTC. The encoded protein is CASSFQSGVLNEETQYF.

This clone has a single count. The chain employs TRBV7-2 and TRBJ2-3; 10 nucleotides match TRBD2. The trim removed 5 bases at V and 6 bases at J, leaving 8 bases unmatched. This CDR3 contains 15 residues. The germline CDR1 and CDR2 sequences are SGHTA and FQGNSA. CDR3 nucleotides: TGTGCCAGCAGCAGGCTAGCGGGAGTGTCGGATACGCAGTATTTT. It yields the protein CASSRLAGVSDTQYF.

A few counts support this clone. The rearrangement uses TRBV29-1 and TRBJ2-1, with 13 bases matching TRBD2. Germline trimming cut 6 bases from V and 4 bases from J; bases unmatched to any gene: 12. The germline V gene encodes CDR1 SQVTM and CDR2 ANQGSEA. This CDR3 contains 17 residues. CDR3 in DNA: TGCAGCGTGCCGGGACTAGCGGGACCATCCCTGTACAATGAGCAGTTCTTC. Translated: CSVPGLAGPSLYNEQFF.

V and J are TRBV6-1 and TRBJ1-5, with D possibly TRBD1 on 6 matching bases. The CDR3 loop spans 15 amino acids. In germline, CDR1 is MNHNS, CDR2 SASEGT. Trimming removed 6 bases at V and 4 bases at J, with 16 bases between. CDR3 residues: CASSGYREGNQPQHF. The CDR3 coding sequence is TGTGCCAGCAGCGGTTACAGGGAGGGGAATCAGCCCCAGCATTTT.

Points on this clone: At one of its ends the junction is not consistent with the germline gene, which may arise from a read error. This rearrangement joins TRBV10-3 to TRBJ1-1, with 7 positions matching TRBD1. CDR1 is ENHRY, CDR2 SYGVKD, per germline. CDR3 length: 13 amino acids. Written as DNA, the CDR3 is TGTGCCATCAGGTCCCCCGGACAGGTCGCAATCGGGTTT. This sequence encodes CAIRSPGQVAIGF.

This clone came up a few times. The chain is built from TRBV6-5 and TRBJ2-1; D unresolved. The CDR3 runs 12 residues. The ends were cut back, 6 bases at V and 6 bases at J, with 9 bases in the middle. Germline V gives CDR1 MNHEY, CDR2 SVGAGI. The CDR3, as DNA: TGTGCCAGCAGAGACGGAGCCAATGAGCAGTTCTTC. Its protein is CASRDGANEQFF.

This chain connects TRBV11-3 to TRBJ2-1; the D is unclear. Trimming shortened V by 1 base and J by 10 bases, and 11 bases separated the two germline ends. Germline V gene data show CDR1 as SGHNT and CDR2 as YENEEA. The CDR3 has 13 residues. The CDR3 sequence: CASSLVSGSEQFF. As DNA, the CDR3 is TGTGCCAGCAGCTTAGTTTCCGGGTCGGAGCAGTTCTTC. The variable domain in full, with the rest retrieved from reference TRBV11-3 and TRBJ2-1, is EAGVVQSPRYKIIEKKQPVAFWCNPISGHNTLYWYLQNLGQGPELLIRYENEEAVDDSQLPKDRFSAERLKGVDSTLKIQPAELGDSAVYLCASSLVSGSEQFFGPGTRLTVL.

CDR3 in amino acids: CASSRSITGNEQFF. The DNA of the CDR3 is TGTGCCAGCAGCCGAAGTATTACGGGGAATGAGCAGTTCTTC. The chain is built from TRBV7-9 and TRBJ2-1; perhaps TRBD2 as D (5 bases). V lost 5 bases to trimming and J lost 7 bases, with 15 bases between them. Germline CDR1 SEHNR, CDR2 FQNEAQ (reference sequence). This CDR3 comprises 14 residues.

A remark on this clone: Germline is not matched at one junction end, which may reflect a read error. The chain employs TRBV7-9 and TRBJ1-5, with D possibly matching TRBD1 (6 bases). CDR1 and CDR2 from the germline V gene are SEHNR and FQNEAQ (reference sequence). The CDR3 has 17 residues. This chain's CDR3 is CSSSRSTGTPSNQPQHF. The CDR3 nucleotides are TGTTCCAGCAGCCGTTCCACCGGGACACCGAGCAATCAGCCCCAGCATTTT.

The DNA for the CDR3 is TGTGCCAGCAGCTTGGCAGGGATCGGTTCACCCCTCCACTTT. This codes for CASSLAGIGSPLHF. J is TRBJ1-6 and V is TRBV5-4, with a possible D match to TRBD1 (5 bases). CDR1 is SGHNT, CDR2 YYREEE, per germline (reference sequence). The CDR3 sequence is 14 residues long. Trimming stripped 0 bases from V and 9 bases from J, with 10 bases between. The whole variable domain, filled in from reference TRBV5-4 and TRBJ1-6, reads ETGVTQSPTHLIKTRGQQVTLRCSSQSGHNTVSWYQQALGQGPQFIFQYYREEENGRGNFPPRFSGLQFPNYSSELNVNALELDDSALYLCASSLAGIGSPLHFGNGTRLTVT.

This chain uses TRBV6-4 with TRBJ2-3, with TRBD2 matching over 8 bases. Unmatched junction bases numbered 5, after V lost 4 bases and J lost 2 bases. The CDR3 has 15 amino acids. Germline V lookup: CDR1 MRHNA, CDR2 SNTAGT. CDR3 region: CASSATSAYTDTQYF. The CDR3 DNA reads TGTGCCAGCAGTGCGACTAGCGCCTACACAGATACGCAGTATTTT.

The chain joins TRBV6-1 to TRBJ2-2; no clear D. Trimming pared 8 bases from V and 1 base from J, leaving 14 bases between. The germline CDR1 and CDR2 sequences are MNHNS and SASEGT. This CDR3 comprises 15 residues. The CDR3 protein is CASLRSVRNTGELFF. The CDR3 nucleotides read TGTGCCAGCCTACGGAGCGTACGGAACACCGGGGAGCTGTTTTTT.

This sequence joins TRBV7-3 and TRBJ2-1; TRBD2 matches 12 bases. Looked up from germline, CDR1 is SGHTA and CDR2 is FQGTGA. V was pared by 5 bases and J by 8 bases, with 7 bases of the junction left unmatched. The CDR3 is 15 residues long. DNA of the CDR3: TGTGCCAGCAGCCCCCTAGCGGGGGGGCCTTATGAGCAGTTCTTC. Its translation: CASSPLAGGPYEQFF.

This clone has a single count. This rearrangement joins TRBV5-6 to TRBJ2-3, with TRBD2 identical over 12 bases. Germline V gene data show CDR1 as SGHDT and CDR2 as YYEEEE. The CDR3 has 17 amino acids. V lost 0 bases and J lost 0; bases outside the gene matches: 2. The CDR3 is CASSLAGTSGSTDTQYF. CDR3 in DNA: TGTGCCAGCAGCTTGGCCGGGACTAGCGGGAGCACAGATACGCAGTATTTT.

The chain links TRBV6-6 to TRBJ1-5; D may be TRBD1 (6 bases). Germline V CDR1 and CDR2: MNHNY, SVGAGI (reference sequence). Trimming cost V 5 bases and J 6 bases, with 17 bases left between them. The CDR3 totals 15 residues. CDR3 bases: TGTGCCAGCAGTGGAGACCCCGTAGGGGGTCAGCCCCAGCATTTT. The encoded protein is CASSGDPVGGQPQHF.

The V and J genes are TRBV5-1 and TRBJ2-2; possible D gene TRBD2, 6 bases. V lost 0 bases, J lost 0 bases, and 21 bases lay in between. Germline CDR1 reads SGHRS; CDR2 reads YFSETQ. This CDR3 is 20 amino acids long. This CDR3 is CASSLAVASAYTSNTGELFF. CDR3 in DNA: TGCGCCAGCAGCTTGGCCGTCGCTAGCGCTTATACTTCGAACACCGGGGAGCTGTTTTTT. The variable domain in full, completed from reference TRBV5-1 and TRBJ2-2, reads KAGVTQTPRYLIKTRGQQVTLSCSPISGHRSVSWYQQTPGQGLQFLFEYFSETQRNKGNFPGRFSGRQFSNSRSEMNVSTLELGDSALYLCASSLAVASAYTSNTGELFFGEGSRLTVL.

The chain recombines TRBV10-3 with TRBJ2-3, with TRBD2 matching 9 bases. Germline CDR1 ENHRY, CDR2 SYGVKD. The CDR3 loop spans 16 amino acids. V lost 3 bases to trimming and J lost 4 bases; unmatched junction nucleotides: 8. The DNA for the CDR3 is TGTGCCATCAGTGATGTGGGGCGGGGGGGGTCAGATACGCAGTATTTT. It is translated as CAISDVGRGGSDTQYF.

This rearrangement joins TRBV9 to TRBJ1-1, with 9 bases fitting TRBD1. The junction had 6 bases not matched to a gene; V was cut back by 2 bases and J by 4 bases. The V gene's germline CDR1 is SGDLS and CDR2 YYNGEE. The length of the CDR3 is 15 residues. The CDR3 is CASSVLRTGATEAFF. Written as DNA, the CDR3 is TGTGCCAGCAGCGTTCTGAGGACAGGGGCCACTGAAGCTTTCTTT.

V usage is TRBV2 and J usage is TRBJ1-2; TRBD1 agrees at 11 bases. There are 14 residues in the CDR3. The trim removed 7 bases at V and 4 bases at J, leaving 5 bases unmatched. Germline assignment: CDR1 SNHLY and CDR2 FYNNEI. DNA for the CDR3: TGTGCCAGCACAGAAGGGACAGGGGGCTATGGCTACACCTTC. Translating gives CASTEGTGGYGYTF. The full variable domain, completed using reference TRBV2 and TRBJ1-2, is EPEVTQTPSHQVTQMGQEVILRCVPISNHLYFYWYRQILGQKVEFLVSFYNNEISEKSEIFDDQFSVERPDGSNFTLKIRSTKLEDSAMYFCASTEGTGGYGYTFGSGTRLTVV.

V and J are TRBV11-3 and TRBJ2-1; weak D call: TRBD2 (7 bases). Trimming cost V 5 bases and J 10 bases, with 18 bases left between them. CDR1 is SGHNT, CDR2 YENEEA, per germline. This CDR3 spans 14 amino acids. In DNA, the CDR3 is TGTGCCAGCAGCCCGGGGGGCTTGACGATGGAGCAGTTCTTC. As protein: CASSPGGLTMEQFF.

The gene calls are TRBV5-1 and TRBJ1-1; D not certain. Trimming stripped 0 bases from V and 3 bases from J, with 12 bases between. There are 15 residues in the CDR3. Per the germline V gene, CDR1 is SGHRS and CDR2 is YFSETQ. CDR3 sequence (DNA): TGCGCCAGCAGCTTGGTTCCGGGTTGGGACACTGAAGCTTTCTTT. Its protein product is CASSLVPGWDTEAFF.

The chain uses TRBV25-1 and TRBJ1-5, with no clear D. V was pared by 5 bases and J by 7 bases, with 15 bases between. The CDR3 covers 14 residues. Germline values: CDR1 MGHDK, CDR2 SYGVNS. This CDR3 is CASSPVEHGQPQHF. The CDR3 DNA follows: TGTGCCAGCAGTCCGGTGGAGCACGGCCAGCCCCAGCATTTT.